This T cell receptor beta chain was recorded in a study of T cell responses to AZD1222 COVID-19 vaccine. Findings of the study overall: CD4 TCRs associated with vaccination spanned spike, dominating at 160-218 and 743-854.

The CDR3 is 14 amino acids. Germline V gene sequence: CDR1 MNHNS, CDR2 SASEGT. Trimming left V 0 bases short and J 6 bases short, with 9 bases between. About this clone itself: Its antigen is not identified.

Only in-frame clones appear in the TCRdb table, and some are missing; sequencing was by immunoSEQ multiplex PCR. The table includes 120,000 or so clones, roughly 90% detected once. V and J are TRBV6-1 and TRBJ1-5; D is ambiguous. This TCR was sampled from an adult in good health. The specimen comprised peripheral blood, sampled on day 0 of AZD1222 vaccination. The CDR3, as DNA: TGTGCCAGCAGTGAAGCTTACCGGAGTCAGCCCCAGCATTTT. Protein sequence: CASSEAYRSQPQHF.